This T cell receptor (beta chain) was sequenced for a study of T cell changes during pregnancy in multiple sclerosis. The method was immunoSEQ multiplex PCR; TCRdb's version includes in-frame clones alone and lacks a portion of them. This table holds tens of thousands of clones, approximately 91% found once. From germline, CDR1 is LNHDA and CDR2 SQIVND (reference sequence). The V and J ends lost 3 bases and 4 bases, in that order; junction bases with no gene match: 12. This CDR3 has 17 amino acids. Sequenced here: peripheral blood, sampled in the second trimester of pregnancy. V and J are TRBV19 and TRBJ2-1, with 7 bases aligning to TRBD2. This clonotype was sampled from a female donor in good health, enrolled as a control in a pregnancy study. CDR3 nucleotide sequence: TGTGCCAGTAGTATTAACGTGGGAAGCGGGATTTACAATGAGCAGTTCTTC. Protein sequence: CASSINVGSGIYNEQFF. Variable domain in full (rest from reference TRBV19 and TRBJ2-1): DGGITQSPKYLFRKEGQNVTLSCEQNLNHDAMYWYRQDPGQGLRLIYYSQIVNDFQKGDIAEGYSVSREKKESFPLTVTSAQKNPTAFYLCASSINVGSGIYNEQFFGPGTRLTVL.